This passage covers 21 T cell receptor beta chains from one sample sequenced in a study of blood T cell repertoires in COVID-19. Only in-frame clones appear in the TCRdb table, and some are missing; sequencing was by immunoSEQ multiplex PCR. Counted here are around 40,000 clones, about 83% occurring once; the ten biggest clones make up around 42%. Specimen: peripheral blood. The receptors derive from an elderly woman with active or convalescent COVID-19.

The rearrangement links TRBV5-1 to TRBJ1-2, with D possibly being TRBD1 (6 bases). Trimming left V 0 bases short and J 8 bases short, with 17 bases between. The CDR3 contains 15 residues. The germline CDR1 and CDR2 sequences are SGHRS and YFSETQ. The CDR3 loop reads CASSLDPVPGEGYTF. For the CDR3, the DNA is TGCGCCAGCAGCTTGGACCCAGTGCCAGGGGAGGGCTACACCTTC. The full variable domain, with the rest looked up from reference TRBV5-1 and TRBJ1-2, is KAGVTQTPRYLIKTRGQQVTLSCSPISGHRSVSWYQQTPGQGLQFLFEYFSETQRNKGNFPGRFSGRQFSNSRSEMNVSTLELGDSALYLCASSLDPVPGEGYTFGSGTRLTVV.

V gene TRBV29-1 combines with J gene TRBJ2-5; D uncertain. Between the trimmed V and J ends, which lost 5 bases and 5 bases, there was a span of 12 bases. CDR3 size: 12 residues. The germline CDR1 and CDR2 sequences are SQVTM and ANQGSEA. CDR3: CSVLVSVETQYF. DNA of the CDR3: TGCAGCGTTTTGGTTAGTGTTGAGACCCAGTACTTC.

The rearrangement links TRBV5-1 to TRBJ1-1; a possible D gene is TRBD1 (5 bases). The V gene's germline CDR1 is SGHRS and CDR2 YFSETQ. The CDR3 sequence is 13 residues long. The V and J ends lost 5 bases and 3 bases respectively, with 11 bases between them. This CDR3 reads CASRLDSHTEAFF. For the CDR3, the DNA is TGCGCCAGCAGACTTGACAGCCACACTGAAGCTTTCTTT.

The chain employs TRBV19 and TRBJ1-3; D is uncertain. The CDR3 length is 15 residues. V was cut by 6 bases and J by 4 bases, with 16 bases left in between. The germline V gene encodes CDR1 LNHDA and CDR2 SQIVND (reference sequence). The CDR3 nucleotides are TGTGCCAGTAGAGTCATAGACATCCAAGGAAACACCATATATTTT. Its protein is CASRVIDIQGNTIYF.

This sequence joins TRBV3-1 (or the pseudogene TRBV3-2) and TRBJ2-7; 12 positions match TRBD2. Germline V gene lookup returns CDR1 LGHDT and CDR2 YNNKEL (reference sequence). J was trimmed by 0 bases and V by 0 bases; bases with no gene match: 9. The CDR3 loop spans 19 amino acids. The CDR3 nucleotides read TGTGCCAGCAGCCAAGAGATCTCTAGCGGGAGGGCGTACTCCTACGAGCAGTACTTC. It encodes CASSQEISSGRAYSYEQYF.

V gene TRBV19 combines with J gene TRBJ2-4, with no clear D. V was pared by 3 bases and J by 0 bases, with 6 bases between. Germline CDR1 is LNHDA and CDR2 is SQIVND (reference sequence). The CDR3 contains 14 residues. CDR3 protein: CASSMAAAKNIQYF. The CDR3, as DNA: TGTGCCAGTAGTATGGCGGCAGCCAAAAACATTCAGTACTTC. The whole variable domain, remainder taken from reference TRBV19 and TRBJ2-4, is DGGITQSPKYLFRKEGQNVTLSCEQNLNHDAMYWYRQDPGQGLRLIYYSQIVNDFQKGDIAEGYSVSREKKESFPLTVTSAQKNPTAFYLCASSMAAAKNIQYFGAGTRLSVL.

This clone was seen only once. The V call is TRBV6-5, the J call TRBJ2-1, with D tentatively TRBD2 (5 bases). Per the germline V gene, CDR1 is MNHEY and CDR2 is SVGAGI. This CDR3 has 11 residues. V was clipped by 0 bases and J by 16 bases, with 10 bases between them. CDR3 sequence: CASSYSARLFF. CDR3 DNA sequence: TGTGCCAGCAGTTACTCCGCTAGACTATTCTTC.

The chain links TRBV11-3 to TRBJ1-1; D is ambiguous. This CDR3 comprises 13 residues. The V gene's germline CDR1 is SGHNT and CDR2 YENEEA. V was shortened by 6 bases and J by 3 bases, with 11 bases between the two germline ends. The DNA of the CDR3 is TGTGCCAGCAGTACTTTCGGGGACACTGAAGCTTTCTTT. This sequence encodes CASSTFGDTEAFF.

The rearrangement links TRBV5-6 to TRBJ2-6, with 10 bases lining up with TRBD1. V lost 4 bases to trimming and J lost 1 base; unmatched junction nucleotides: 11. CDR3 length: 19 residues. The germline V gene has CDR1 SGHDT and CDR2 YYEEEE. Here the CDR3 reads CASSPDWGQGPSGANVLTF. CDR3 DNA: TGTGCCAGCAGCCCCGATTGGGGACAGGGGCCATCTGGGGCCAACGTCCTGACTTTC. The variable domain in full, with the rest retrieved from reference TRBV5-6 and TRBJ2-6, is DAGVTQSPTHLIKTRGQQVTLRCSPKSGHDTVSWYQQALGQGPQFIFQYYEEEERQRGNFPDRFSGHQFPNYSSELNVNALLLGDSALYLCASSPDWGQGPSGANVLTFGAGSRLTVL.

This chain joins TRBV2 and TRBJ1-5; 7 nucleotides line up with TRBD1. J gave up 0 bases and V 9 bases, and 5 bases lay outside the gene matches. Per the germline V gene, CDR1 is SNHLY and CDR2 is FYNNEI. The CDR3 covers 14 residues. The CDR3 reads CASSGTVSNQPQHF. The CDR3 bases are TGTGCCAGTTCCGGGACAGTTAGCAATCAGCCCCAGCATTTT.

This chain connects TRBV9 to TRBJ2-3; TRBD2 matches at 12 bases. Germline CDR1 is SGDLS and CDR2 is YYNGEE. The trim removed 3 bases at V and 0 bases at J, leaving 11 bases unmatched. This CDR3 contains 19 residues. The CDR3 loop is CASSEILAGGVKSTDTQYF. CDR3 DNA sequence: TGTGCCAGCAGCGAGATTCTAGCGGGAGGGGTTAAAAGCACAGATACGCAGTATTTT.

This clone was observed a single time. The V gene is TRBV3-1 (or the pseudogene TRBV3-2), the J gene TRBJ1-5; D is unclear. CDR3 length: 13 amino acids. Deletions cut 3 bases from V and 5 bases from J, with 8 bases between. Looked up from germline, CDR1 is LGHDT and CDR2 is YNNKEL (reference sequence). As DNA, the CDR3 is TGTGCCAGCAGCCAGACTCGGGATCAGCCCCAGCATTTT. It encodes CASSQTRDQPQHF.

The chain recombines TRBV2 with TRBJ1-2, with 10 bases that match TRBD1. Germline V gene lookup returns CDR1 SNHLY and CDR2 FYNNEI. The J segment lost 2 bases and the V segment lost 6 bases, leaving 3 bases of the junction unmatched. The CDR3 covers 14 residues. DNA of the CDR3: TGTGCCAGCAGGCTGGGACAGGGGAACTATGGCTACACCTTC. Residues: CASRLGQGNYGYTF.

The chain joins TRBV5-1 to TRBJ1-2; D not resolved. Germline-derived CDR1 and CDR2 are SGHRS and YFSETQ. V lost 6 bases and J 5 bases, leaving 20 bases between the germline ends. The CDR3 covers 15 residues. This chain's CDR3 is CASNFLDTGIYGYTF. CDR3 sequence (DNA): TGCGCCAGCAACTTCCTCGACACGGGAATATATGGCTACACCTTC.

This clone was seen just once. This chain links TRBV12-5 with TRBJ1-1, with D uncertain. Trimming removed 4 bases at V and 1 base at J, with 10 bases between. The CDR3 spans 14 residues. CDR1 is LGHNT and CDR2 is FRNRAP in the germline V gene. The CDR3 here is CASGSSIENTEAFF. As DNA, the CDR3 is TGTGCTAGTGGTTCCTCAATAGAGAACACTGAAGCTTTCTTT.

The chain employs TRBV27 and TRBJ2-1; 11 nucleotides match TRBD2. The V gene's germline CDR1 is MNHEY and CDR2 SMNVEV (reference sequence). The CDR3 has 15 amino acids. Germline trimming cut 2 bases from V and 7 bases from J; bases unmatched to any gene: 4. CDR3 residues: CASSLRLAGKNEQFF. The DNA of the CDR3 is TGTGCCAGCAGTTTAAGACTAGCGGGAAAAAATGAGCAGTTCTTC.

DNA for the CDR3: TGTGCCAGCAACAGGGGAGCAGGGTCCACAGATACGCAGTATTTT. Its protein is CASNRGAGSTDTQYF. This chain joins TRBV5-5 and TRBJ2-3; 7 bases agree with TRBD1. This CDR3 contains 15 residues. Per germline, CDR1 SGHKS and CDR2 YYEKEE (reference sequence). The J segment lost 2 bases and the V segment lost 6 bases, leaving 9 bases of the junction unmatched. Together with reference TRBV5-5 and TRBJ2-3, the CDR3 gives the full variable domain: DAGVTQSPTHLIKTRGQQVTLRCSPISGHKSVSWYQQVLGQGPQFIFQYYEKEERGRGNFPDRFSARQFPNYSSELNVNALLLGDSALYLCASNRGAGSTDTQYFGPGTRLTVL.

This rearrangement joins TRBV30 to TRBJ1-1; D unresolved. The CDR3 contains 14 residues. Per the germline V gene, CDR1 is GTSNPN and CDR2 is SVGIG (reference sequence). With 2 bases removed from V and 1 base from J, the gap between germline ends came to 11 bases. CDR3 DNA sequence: TGTGCCTGGAGTTCTATCACAGCGAACACTGAAGCTTTCTTT. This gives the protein CAWSSITANTEAFF. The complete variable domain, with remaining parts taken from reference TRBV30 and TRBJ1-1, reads SQTIHQWPATLVQPVGSPLSLECTVEGTSNPNLYWYRQAAGRGLQLLFYSVGIGQISSEVPQNLSASRPQDRQFILSSKKLLLSDSGFYLCAWSSITANTEAFFGQGTRLTVV.

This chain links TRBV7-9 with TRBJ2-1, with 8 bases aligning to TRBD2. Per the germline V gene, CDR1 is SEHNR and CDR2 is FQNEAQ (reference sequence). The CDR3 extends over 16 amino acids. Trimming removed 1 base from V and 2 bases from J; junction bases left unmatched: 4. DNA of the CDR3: TGTGCCAGCAGCTTAGTCGGTAGCGGGACCTACAATGAGCAGTTCTTC. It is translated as CASSLVGSGTYNEQFF.

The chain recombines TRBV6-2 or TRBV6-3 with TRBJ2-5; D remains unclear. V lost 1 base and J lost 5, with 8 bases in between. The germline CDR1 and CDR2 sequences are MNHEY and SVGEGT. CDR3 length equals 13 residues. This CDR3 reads CASSYWSSETQYF. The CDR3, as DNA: TGTGCCAGCAGTTACTGGAGTTCGGAGACCCAGTACTTC.

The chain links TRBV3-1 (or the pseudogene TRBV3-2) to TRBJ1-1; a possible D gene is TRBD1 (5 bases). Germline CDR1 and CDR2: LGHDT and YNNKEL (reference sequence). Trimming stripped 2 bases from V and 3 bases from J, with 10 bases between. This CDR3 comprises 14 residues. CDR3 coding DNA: TGTGCCAGCAGCCAACGGGGGGTTTACACTGAAGCTTTCTTT. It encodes CASSQRGVYTEAFF.